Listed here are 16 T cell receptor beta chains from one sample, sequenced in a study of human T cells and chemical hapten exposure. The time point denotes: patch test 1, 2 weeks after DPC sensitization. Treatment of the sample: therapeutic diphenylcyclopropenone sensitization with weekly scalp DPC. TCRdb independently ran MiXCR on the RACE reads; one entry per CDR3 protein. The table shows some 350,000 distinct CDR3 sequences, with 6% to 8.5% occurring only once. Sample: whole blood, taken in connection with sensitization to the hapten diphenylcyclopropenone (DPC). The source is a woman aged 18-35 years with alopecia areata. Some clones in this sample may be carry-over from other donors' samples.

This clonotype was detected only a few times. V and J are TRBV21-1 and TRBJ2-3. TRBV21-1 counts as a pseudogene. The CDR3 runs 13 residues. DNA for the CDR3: TGTGCCAGCAGCAAAGGAGGCAGGGATACGCAGTATTTT. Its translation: CASSKGGRDTQYF.

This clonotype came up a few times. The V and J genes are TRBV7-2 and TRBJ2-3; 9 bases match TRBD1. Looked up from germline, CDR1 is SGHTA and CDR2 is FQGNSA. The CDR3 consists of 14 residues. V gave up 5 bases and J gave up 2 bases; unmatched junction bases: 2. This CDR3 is CASSQQGATDTQYF. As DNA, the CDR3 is TGTGCCAGCAGCCAACAGGGGGCCACAGATACGCAGTATTTT.

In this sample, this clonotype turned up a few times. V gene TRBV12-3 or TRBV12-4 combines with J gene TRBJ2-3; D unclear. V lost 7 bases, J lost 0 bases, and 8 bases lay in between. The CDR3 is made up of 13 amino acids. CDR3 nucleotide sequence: TGTGCCAGCACCGATTTCAGCACAGATACGCAGTATTTT. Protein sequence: CASTDFSTDTQYF.

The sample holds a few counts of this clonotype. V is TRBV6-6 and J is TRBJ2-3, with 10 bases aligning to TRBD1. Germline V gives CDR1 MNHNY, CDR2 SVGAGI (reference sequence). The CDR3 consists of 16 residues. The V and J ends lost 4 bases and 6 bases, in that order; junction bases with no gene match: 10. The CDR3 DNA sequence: TGTGCCAGCAGTTCCCCCGACAGGGGGCAAGGTGATACGCAGTATTTT. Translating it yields CASSSPDRGQGDTQYF.

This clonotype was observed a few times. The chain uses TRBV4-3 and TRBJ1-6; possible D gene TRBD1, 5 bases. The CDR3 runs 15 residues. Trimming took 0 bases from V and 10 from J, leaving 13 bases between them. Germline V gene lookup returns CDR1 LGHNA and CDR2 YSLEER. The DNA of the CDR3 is TGCGCCAGCAGCCAAGATGACGGGGCGAGGTCACCCCTCCACTTT. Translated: CASSQDDGARSPLHF.

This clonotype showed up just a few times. CDR3 amino acids: CASSVVPTEGEKLFF. DNA of the CDR3: TGTGCCAGCAGCGTAGTCCCAACGGAGGGTGAAAAACTGTTTTTT. This chain joins TRBV9 and TRBJ1-4, with D unresolved. V was trimmed by 0 bases and J by 7 bases, leaving 13 bases between them. Germline loops: CDR1 SGDLS, CDR2 YYNGEE. The length of the CDR3 is 15 residues. The whole variable domain, remainder taken from reference TRBV9 and TRBJ1-4, is DSGVTQTPKHLITATGQRVTLRCSPRSGDLSVYWYQQSLDQGLQFLIQYYNGEERAKGNILERFSAQQFPDLHSELNLSSLELGDSALYFCASSVVPTEGEKLFFGSGTQLSVL.

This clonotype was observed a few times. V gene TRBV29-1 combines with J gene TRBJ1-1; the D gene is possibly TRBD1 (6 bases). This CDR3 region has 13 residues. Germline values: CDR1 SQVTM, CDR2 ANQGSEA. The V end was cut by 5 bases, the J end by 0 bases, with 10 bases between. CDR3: CSVHREMNTEAFF. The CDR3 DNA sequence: TGCAGCGTTCACAGGGAAATGAACACTGAAGCTTTCTTT.

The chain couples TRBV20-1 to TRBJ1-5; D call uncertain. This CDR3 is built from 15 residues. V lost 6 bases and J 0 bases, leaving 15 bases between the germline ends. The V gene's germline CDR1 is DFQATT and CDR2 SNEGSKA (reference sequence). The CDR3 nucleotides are TGCAGTGCCCGGACGGGGAGTAATAGCAATCAGCCCCAGCATTTT. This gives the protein CSARTGSNSNQPQHF.

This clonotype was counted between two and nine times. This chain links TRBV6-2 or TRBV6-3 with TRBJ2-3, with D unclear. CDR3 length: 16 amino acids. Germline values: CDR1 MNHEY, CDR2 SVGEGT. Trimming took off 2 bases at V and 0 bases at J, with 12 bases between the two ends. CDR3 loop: CASSYDSEISTDTQYF. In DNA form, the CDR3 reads TGTGCCAGCAGTTACGATTCGGAGATTAGCACAGATACGCAGTATTTT.

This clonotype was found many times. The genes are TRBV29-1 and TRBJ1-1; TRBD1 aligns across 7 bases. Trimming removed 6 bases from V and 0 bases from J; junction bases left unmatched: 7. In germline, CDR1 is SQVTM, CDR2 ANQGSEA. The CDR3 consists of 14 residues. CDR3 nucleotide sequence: TGCAGCGTAGCCCGACAGGGACTGAACACTGAAGCTTTCTTT. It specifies CSVARQGLNTEAFF.

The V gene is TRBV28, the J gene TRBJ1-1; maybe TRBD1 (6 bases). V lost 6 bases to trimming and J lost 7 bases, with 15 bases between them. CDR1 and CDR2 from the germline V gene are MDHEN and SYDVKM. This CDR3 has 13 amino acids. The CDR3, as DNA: TGTGCCAGCAGACCTACAGGGTTTGGTGAAGCTTTCTTT. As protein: CASRPTGFGEAFF. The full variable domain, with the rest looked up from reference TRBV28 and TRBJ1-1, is DVKVTQSSRYLVKRTGEKVFLECVQDMDHENMFWYRQDPGLGLRLIYFSYDVKMKEKGDIPEGYSVSREKKERFSLILESASTNQTSMYLCASRPTGFGEAFFGQGTRLTVV.

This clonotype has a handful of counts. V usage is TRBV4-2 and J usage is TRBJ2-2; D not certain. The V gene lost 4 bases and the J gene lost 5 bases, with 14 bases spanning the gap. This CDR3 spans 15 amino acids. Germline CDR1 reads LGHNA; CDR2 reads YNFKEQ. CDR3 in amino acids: CASSLSRASTGELFF. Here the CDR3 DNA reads TGTGCCAGCAGCCTCTCAAGAGCCTCTACCGGGGAGCTGTTTTTT.

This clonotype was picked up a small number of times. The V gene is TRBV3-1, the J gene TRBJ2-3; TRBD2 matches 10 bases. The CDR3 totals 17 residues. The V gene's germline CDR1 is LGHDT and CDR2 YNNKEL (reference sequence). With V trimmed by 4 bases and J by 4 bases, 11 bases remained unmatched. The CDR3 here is CASSPSDSSGGADTQYF. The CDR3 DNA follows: TGTGCCAGCAGCCCCTCCGATTCCAGCGGGGGGGCAGATACGCAGTATTTT.

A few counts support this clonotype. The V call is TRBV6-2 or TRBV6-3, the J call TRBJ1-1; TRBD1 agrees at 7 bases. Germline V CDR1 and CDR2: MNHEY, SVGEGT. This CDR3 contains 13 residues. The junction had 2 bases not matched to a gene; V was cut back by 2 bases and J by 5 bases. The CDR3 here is CASSYPGQTEAFF. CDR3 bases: TGTGCCAGCAGTTACCCGGGACAGACTGAAGCTTTCTTT.

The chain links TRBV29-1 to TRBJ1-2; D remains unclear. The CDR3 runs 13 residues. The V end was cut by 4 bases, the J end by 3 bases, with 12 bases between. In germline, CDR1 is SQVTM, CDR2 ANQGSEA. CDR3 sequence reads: CSVGTAEYYGYTF. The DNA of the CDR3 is TGCAGCGTTGGAACCGCAGAATACTATGGCTACACCTTC.

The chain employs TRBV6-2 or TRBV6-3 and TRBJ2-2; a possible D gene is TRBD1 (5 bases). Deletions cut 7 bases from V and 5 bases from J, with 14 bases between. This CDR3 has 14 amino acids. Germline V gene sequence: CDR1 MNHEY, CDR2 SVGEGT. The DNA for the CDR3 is TGTGCCAGCAAATTCAGGGATCAAACCGGGGAGCTGTTTTTT. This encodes CASKFRDQTGELFF.